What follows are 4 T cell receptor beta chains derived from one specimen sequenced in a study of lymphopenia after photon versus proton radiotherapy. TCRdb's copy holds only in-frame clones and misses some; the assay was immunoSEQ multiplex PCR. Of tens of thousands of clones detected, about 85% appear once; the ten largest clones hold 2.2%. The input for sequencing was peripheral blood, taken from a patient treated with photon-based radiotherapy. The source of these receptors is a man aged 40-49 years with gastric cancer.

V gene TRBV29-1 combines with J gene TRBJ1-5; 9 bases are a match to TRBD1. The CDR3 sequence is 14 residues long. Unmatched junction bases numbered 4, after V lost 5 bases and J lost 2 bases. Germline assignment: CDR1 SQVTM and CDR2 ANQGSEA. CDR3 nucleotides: TGCAGCGTTAGGGACAGGGACCGCAATCAGCCCCAGCATTTT. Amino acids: CSVRDRDRNQPQHF.

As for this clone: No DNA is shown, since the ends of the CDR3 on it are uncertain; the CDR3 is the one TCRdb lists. The CDR3 spells CAWSVGQGTQDF. The chain combines TRBV30 with TRBJ2-3; TRBD1, as called in the table, went unchecked against the DNA. The CDR3 contains 12 residues when both ends are counted. The V gene's germline CDR1 is GTSNPN and CDR2 SVGIG (reference sequence).

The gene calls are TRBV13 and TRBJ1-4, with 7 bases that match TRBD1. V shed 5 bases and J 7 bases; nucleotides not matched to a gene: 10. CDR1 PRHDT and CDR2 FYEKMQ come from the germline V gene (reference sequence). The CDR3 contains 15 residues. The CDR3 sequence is CASSKRQGMAEKLFF. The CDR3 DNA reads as TGTGCCAGCAGCAAAAGACAGGGTATGGCTGAAAAACTGTTTTTT.

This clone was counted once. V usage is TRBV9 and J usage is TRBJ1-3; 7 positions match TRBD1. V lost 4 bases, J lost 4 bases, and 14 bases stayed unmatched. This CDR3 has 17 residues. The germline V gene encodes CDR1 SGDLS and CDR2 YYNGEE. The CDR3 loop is CASSPRQGAFSGNTIYF. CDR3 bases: TGTGCCAGCAGCCCGCGACAGGGCGCCTTCTCGGGAAACACCATATATTTT. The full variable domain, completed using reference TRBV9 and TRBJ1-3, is DSGVTQTPKHLITATGQRVTLRCSPRSGDLSVYWYQQSLDQGLQFLIQYYNGEERAKGNILERFSAQQFPDLHSELNLSSLELGDSALYFCASSPRQGAFSGNTIYFGEGSWLTVV.